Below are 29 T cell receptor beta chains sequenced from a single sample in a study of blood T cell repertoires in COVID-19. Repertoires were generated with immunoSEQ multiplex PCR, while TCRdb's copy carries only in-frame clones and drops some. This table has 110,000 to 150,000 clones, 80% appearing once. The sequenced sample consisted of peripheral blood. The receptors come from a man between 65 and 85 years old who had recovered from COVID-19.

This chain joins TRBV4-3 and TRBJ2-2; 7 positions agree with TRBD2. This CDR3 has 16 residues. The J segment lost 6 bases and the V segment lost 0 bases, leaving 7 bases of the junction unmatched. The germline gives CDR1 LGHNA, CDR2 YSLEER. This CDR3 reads CASSQDIGLGPGELFF. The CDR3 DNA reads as TGCGCCAGCAGCCAAGATATAGGACTAGGTCCCGGGGAGCTGTTTTTT.

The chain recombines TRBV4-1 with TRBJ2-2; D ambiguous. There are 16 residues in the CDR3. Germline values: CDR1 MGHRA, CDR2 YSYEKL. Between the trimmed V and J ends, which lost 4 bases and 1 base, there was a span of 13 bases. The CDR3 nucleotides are TGCGCCAGCAGCCCTCGGGTGTTGGTGAACACCGGGGAGCTGTTTTTT. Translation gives CASSPRVLVNTGELFF.

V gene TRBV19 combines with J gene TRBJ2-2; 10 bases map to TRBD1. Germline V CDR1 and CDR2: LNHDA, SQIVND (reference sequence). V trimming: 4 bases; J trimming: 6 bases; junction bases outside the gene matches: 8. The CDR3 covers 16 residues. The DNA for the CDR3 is TGTGCCAGTAGTACCCCGGACAGGGGGTACTCCGGGGAGCTGTTTTTT. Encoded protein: CASSTPDRGYSGELFF.

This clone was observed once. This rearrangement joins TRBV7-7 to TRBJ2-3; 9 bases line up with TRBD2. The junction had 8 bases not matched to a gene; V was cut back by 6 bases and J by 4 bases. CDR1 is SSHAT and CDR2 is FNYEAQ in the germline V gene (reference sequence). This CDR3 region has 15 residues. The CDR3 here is CASSSSGSSADTQYF. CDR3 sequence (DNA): TGTGCCAGCAGTAGTAGCGGGAGTTCGGCAGATACGCAGTATTTT.

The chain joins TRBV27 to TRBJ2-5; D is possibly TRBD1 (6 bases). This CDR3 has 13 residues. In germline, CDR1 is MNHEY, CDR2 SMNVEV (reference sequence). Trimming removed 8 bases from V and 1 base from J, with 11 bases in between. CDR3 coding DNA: TGTGCCAGCGGGGTAGGGGGCCAAGAGACCCAGTACTTC. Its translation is CASGVGGQETQYF.

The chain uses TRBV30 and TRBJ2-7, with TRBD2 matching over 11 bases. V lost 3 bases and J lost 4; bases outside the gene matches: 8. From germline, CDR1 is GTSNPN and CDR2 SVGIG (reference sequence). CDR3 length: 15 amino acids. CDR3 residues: CAWSQDSGRAYEQYF. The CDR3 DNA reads TGTGCCTGGAGCCAAGATAGCGGGAGGGCTTACGAGCAGTACTTC.

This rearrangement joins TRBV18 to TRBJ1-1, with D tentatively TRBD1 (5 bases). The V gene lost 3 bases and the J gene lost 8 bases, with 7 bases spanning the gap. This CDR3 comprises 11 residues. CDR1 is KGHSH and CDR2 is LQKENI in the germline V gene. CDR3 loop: CASSPGQEAFF. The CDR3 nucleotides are TGTGCCAGCTCACCCGGACAAGAAGCTTTCTTT.

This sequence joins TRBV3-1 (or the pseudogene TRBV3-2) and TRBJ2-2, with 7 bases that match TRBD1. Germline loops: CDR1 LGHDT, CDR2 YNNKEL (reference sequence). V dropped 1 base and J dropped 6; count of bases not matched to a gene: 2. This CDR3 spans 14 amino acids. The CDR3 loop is CASSQVTGSGELFF. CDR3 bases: TGTGCCAGCAGCCAAGTGACAGGGTCCGGGGAGCTGTTTTTT.

CDR3 coding DNA: TGTGCCAGCAGTGGCTACGGGACAGGGAAAGCTTTCTTT. It is translated as CASSGYGTGKAFF. The chain employs TRBV6-2 or TRBV6-3 and TRBJ1-1, with TRBD1 identical over 9 bases. The CDR3 is 13 residues long. Trimming at V came to 5 bases and at J to 9 bases, leaving 7 bases not matched to a gene. Germline V CDR1 and CDR2: MNHEY, SVGEGT.

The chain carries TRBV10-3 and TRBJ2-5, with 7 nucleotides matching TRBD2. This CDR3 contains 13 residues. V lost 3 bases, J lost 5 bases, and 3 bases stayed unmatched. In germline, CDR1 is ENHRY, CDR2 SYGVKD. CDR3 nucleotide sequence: TGTGCCATCAGTGAAGGGGAGGGCGAGACCCAGTACTTC. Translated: CAISEGEGETQYF.

The CDR3 DNA reads TGTGCCAGCAGCCAAGCCTTAACTACGGCGGCGTGGGGCTACACCTTC. It yields the protein CASSQALTTAAWGYTF. The genes are TRBV3-1 (or the pseudogene TRBV3-2) and TRBJ1-2; no clear D gene. The CDR3 is 16 amino acids. V lost 1 base, J lost 8 bases, and 20 bases lay in between. Germline CDR1 LGHDT, CDR2 YNNKEL (reference sequence).

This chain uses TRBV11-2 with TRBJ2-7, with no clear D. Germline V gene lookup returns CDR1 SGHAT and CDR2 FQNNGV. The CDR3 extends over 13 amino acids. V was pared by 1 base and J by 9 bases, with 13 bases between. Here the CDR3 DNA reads TGTGCCAGCAGCTTAGCAGGTGGCCCCATGCAGTACTTC. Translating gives CASSLAGGPMQYF.

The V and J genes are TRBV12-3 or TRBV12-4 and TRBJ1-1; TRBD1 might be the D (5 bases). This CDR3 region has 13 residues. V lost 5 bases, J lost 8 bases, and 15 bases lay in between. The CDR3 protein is CASSLGGGDEAFF. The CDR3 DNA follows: TGTGCCAGCAGTCTCGGTGGCGGGGACGAAGCTTTCTTT.

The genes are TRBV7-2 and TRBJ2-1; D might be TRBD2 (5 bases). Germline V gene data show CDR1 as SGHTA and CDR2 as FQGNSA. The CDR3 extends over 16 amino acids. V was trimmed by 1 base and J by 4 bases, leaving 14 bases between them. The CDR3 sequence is CASSLVGGANYNEQFF. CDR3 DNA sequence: TGTGCCAGCAGCTTAGTCGGAGGAGCGAATTACAATGAGCAGTTCTTC.

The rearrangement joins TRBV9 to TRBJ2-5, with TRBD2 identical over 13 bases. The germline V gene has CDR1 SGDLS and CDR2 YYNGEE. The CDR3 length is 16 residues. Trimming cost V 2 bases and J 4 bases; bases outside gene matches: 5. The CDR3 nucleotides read TGTGCCAGCAGCGTGGGGACTAGCGGGATCGGAGAGACCCAGTACTTC. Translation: CASSVGTSGIGETQYF.

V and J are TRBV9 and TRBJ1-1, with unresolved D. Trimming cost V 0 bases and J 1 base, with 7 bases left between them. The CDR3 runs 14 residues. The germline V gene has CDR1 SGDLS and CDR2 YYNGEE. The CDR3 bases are TGTGCCAGCAGCGTAGAATCAGGGAACACTGAAGCTTTCTTT. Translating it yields CASSVESGNTEAFF.

As DNA, the CDR3 is TGCGCCACCCCCGAAGGGGGCCCGACCAAAAGCACAGATACGCAGTATTTT. It translates to CATPEGGPTKSTDTQYF. The chain recombines TRBV5-1 with TRBJ2-3, with TRBD1 matching 7 bases. Germline V gene lookup returns CDR1 SGHRS and CDR2 YFSETQ. CDR3 size: 17 residues. J gave up 0 bases and V 9 bases, and 16 bases lay outside the gene matches.

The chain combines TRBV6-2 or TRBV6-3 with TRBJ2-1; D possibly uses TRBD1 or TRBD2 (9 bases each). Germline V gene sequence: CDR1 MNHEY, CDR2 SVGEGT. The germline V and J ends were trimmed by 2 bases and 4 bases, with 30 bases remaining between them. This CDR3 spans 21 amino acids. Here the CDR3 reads CASSYTRDRALAGIGYNEQFF. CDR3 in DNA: TGTGCCAGCAGTTACACCCGGGACAGGGCTCTAGCGGGAATCGGTTACAATGAGCAGTTCTTC.

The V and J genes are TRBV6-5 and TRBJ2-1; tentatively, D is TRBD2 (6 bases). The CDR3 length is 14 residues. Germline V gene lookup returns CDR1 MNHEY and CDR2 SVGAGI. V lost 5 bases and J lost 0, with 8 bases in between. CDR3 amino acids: CASSISGSYNEQFF. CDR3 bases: TGTGCCAGCAGTATTAGCGGCTCCTACAATGAGCAGTTCTTC.

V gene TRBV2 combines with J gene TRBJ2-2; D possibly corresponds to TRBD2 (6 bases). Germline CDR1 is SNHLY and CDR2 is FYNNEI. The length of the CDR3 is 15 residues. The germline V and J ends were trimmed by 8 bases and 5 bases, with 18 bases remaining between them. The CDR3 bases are TGTGCCAGCCGAGGGGAACTAGCAGGAACCGGGGAGCTGTTTTTT. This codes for CASRGELAGTGELFF. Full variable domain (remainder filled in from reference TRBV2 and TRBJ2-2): EPEVTQTPSHQVTQMGQEVILRCVPISNHLYFYWYRQILGQKVEFLVSFYNNEISEKSEIFDDQFSVERPDGSNFTLKIRSTKLEDSAMYFCASRGELAGTGELFFGEGSRLTVL.

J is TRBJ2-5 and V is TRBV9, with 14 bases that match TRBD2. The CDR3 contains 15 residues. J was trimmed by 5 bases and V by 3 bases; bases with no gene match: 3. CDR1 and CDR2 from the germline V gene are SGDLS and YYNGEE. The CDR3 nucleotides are TGTGCCAGCAGCGGACTAGCGGGAGGGCTGGAGACCCAGTACTTC. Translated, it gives CASSGLAGGLETQYF.

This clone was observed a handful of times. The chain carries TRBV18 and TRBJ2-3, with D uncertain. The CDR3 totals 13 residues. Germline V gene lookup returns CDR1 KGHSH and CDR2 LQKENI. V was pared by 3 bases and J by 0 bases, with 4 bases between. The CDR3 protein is CASSPSSTDTQYF. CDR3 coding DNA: TGTGCCAGCTCACCTTCTAGCACAGATACGCAGTATTTT.

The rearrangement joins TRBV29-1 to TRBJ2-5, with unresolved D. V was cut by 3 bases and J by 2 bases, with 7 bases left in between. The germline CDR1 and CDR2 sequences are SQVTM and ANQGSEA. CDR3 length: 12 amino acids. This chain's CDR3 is CSVDWQQETQYF. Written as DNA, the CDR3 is TGCAGCGTTGATTGGCAGCAAGAGACCCAGTACTTC.

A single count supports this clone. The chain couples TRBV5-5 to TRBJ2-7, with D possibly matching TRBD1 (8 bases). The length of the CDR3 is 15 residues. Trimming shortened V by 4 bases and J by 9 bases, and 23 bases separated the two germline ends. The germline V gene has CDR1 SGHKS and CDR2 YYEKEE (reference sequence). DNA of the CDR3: TGTGCCAGCAGCATAGGACAGGGCCCGGGGGGATGGCAGTACTTC. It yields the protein CASSIGQGPGGWQYF.

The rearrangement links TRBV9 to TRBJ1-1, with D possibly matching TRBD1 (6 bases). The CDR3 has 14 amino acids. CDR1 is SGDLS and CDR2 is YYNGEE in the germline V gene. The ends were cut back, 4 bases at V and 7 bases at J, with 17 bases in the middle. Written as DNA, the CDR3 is TGTGCCAGCAGCCCTCACAGGGCCGATAGTGAAGCTTTCTTT. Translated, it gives CASSPHRADSEAFF.

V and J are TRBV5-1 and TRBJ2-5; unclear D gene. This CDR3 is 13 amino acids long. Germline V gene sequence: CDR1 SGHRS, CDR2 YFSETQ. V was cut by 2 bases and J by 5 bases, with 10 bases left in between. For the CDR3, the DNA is TGCGCCAGCAGCTTCTCCATCCAGGAGACCCAGTACTTC. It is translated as CASSFSIQETQYF.

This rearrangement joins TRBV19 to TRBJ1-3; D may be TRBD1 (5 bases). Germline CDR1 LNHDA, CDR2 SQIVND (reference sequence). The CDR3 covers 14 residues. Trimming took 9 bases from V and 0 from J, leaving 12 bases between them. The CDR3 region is CASRVHGSGNTIYF. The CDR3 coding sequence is TGTGCCAGCAGGGTACACGGCTCTGGAAACACCATATATTTT.

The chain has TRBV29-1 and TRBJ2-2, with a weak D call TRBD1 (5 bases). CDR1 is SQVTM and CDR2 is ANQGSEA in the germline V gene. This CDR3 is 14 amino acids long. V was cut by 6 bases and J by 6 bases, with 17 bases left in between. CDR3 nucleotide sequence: TGCAGCGTGACCCAGGGCTCGGGCTCCGGGGAGCTGTTTTTT. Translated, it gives CSVTQGSGSGELFF.

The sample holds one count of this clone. The CDR3 loop is CASSPSQGNVDEQYF. As DNA, the CDR3 is TGTGCCAGCAGCCCCAGTCAGGGGAACGTCGACGAGCAGTACTTC. The chain has TRBV5-6 and TRBJ2-7, with D perhaps TRBD1 (6 bases). There are 15 residues in the CDR3. V shed 4 bases and J shed 5 bases, with 19 bases lying between them. The germline V gene has CDR1 SGHDT and CDR2 YYEEEE.